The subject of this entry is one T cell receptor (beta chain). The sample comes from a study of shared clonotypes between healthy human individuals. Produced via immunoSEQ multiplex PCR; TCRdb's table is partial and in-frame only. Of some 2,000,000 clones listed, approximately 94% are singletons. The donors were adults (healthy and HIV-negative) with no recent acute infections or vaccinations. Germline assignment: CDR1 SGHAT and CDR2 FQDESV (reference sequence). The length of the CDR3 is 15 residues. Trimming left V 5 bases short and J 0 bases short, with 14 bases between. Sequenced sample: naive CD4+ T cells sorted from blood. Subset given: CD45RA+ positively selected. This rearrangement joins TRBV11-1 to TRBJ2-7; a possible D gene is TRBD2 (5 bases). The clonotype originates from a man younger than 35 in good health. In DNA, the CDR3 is TGTGCCAGCAGCCCGGACTCCCTGAGCTCCTACGAGCAGTACTTC. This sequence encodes CASSPDSLSSYEQYF.